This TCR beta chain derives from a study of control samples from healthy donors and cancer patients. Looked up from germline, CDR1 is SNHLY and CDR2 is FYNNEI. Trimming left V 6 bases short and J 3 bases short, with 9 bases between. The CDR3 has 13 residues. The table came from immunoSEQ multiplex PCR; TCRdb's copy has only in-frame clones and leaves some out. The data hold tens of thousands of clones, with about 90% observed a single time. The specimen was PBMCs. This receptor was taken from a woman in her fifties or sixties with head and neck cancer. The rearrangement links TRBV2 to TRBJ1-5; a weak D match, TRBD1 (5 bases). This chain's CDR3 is CASRLDTNQPQHF. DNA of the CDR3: TGTGCCAGCAGATTGGACACCAATCAGCCCCAGCATTTT.